Listed here is a single T cell receptor (beta chain). The antigen remains undetermined. An end of the junction differs from the germline gene, which may be a read error. Together with a sample-barcoded 5' primer, a J-beta primer mix was included in a second PCR lasting 7 to 11 cycles. TCRdb reprocessed the 5' RACE reads with MiXCR, giving one entry per CDR3 protein. The sample includes 2 million or so distinct CDR3 sequences, roughly 50% seen only once; the top ten take less than 2.5%. The people who gave samples were healthy Caucasians from Russia, aged roughly 6 to 90. This CDR3 has 14 residues. Germline lookup yields CDR1 SGHRS and CDR2 YFSETQ. This specimen belongs to a study of blood T cells in healthy people across ages. Study observations and caveats: Older age went with lower TCR beta diversity per million T cells, in a roughly linear way.

Specimen: blood. This TCR was recovered from a woman in her thirties or forties in good health. The chain recombines TRBV5-1 with TRBJ2-4; 9 positions agree with TRBD1. The DNA end favors TRBJ2-7, so the J call may be wrong. CDR3 in amino acids: CASSYTGGDYEQYF. The CDR3 bases are TGTGCCAGCAGCTATACAGGGGGCGATTACGAGCAGTACTTC.